This T cell receptor (beta chain) came from a study of vaccination and CD4 T cells after COVID-19 (dated by TCRdb to between 2021 and 2024). With regard to the full study: SARS-CoV-2 positivity had been established in the convalescent patients by nasal swab PCR, and mild disease was recorded in under ten of these patients and severe disease in one. Six males and four females were included in the convalescent cohort, with two Hispanic individuals, seven Caucasians, two Asians and one multiracial person represented. Two doses of either the Pfizer-BioNTech BNT162b2 vaccine (n=8) or the Moderna mRNA-1273 vaccine (n=2) were administered to participants. Post-COVID blood samples from convalescent patients were collected a median of roughly 100 days after diagnosis, with a range of 35 to 161 days. Post-vaccine blood samples were taken a median of approximately 70 days after the second vaccine dose, with a range of about 13 to 250 days. Culture stimuli were overlapping spike peptide pools from SARS-CoV-2 and from the common cold coronaviruses HCoV-NL63, HCoV-OC43 and HCoV-229E. Control cultures used a CEFX viral epitope pool as positive control, an HIV-1 Nef peptide pool as negative control, or no peptide. In nine to eleven COVID-19 convalescent patients and a handful of infection-naive healthy vaccine recipients, researchers compared the spike-specific CD4+ TCR repertoire from before mRNA vaccination with the repertoire from after. The investigation overall reported the following: The median count of SARS-CoV-2-reactive clonotypes went up from around 23 after infection to 35 to 40 after vaccination, although the change was not significant. The study included relatively few convalescent patients and did not analyze early timepoints after natural infection. In convalescent patients, a median 86.3% of post-vaccine SARS-CoV-2-reactive clones were detected only after vaccination, and vaccine-specific priming was suggested by this finding. Of the vaccine-specific clones found in convalescent patients, nearly all (304 of 307) were mono-reactive for SARS-CoV-2 spike instead of being cross-reactive with common cold coronaviruses.

Concerning this clonotype itself: Its recognized antigen is unknown. There are no base qualities to consult, and no much larger clone falls within one base.

This specimen's treatment or condition label, interpreted: roughly 11-day PBMC culture with coronavirus spike peptide pools or control peptides (ViraFEST assay). To expand antigen-specific T cells with peptide pools and then pick out the expanded clonotypes through TCR sequencing, the study relied on the ViraFEST assay. The convalescent patients' positive SARS-CoV-2 PCR tests fell between March and December 2020, which was before the Alpha, Beta and Delta variants emerged in the United States. Each well held around 1.9 million PBMCs cultured with about 9.8 ug/ml peptide pools in IMDM containing roughly 4.7% human AB serum and roughly 10 IU/ml IL-2. On days 3 and 7, half of the culture medium was replaced with fresh IL-2-containing medium. After roughly nine days of culture, CD4+ T cells were isolated by negative selection using the EasySep CD4+ T cell isolation kit. Ficoll-Paque Plus gradient centrifugation was used to isolate PBMCs from whole blood, and the isolated PBMCs were then either used fresh or cryopreserved at -140C. In general, triplicate wells were set up for every culture condition.

CDR1 SGHNT and CDR2 YENEEA were looked up in the germline V gene. The junction shows trimming of 5 bases on V and 4 bases on J, plus 23 bases between the germline ends. The CDR3 spans 17 residues, from the cysteine through the phenylalanine. This entry keeps only the CDR3 DNA: 51 bases, framed from base 1. Library generation was performed with PCR. DNA from cultured CD4+ T cells was subjected to TCR sequencing with the Oncomine TCR Beta short-read assay at the Johns Hopkins FTIC core. Genomic DNA was extracted from the cultured CD4+ T cells with the QIAamp micro DNA kit. The Oncomine TCR Beta libraries from cultured CD4+ T cells were pooled using unique dual indexes and then sequenced on an Illumina iSeq 100. Regarding the original processing steps: Non-productive sequences were removed, and CDR3s not starting with C, not ending with F or W, or shorter than 7 amino acids were discarded. Antigen-specific clonotypes were identified with the MANAFEST web application by comparing peptide-stimulated wells with reference and other culture wells. Positive clones required FDR below 0.05, an odds ratio above 5, and productive frequency above 0.1% in at least two of three replicate wells. Clonotypes that were significantly expanded in both SARS-CoV-2 spike wells and at least one common cold coronavirus spike condition were defined as cross-reactive. CDR3 homology was assessed with Levenshtein distances (stringdist) and unrooted phylogenetic trees (ape) in R version 3.6.1. TCRdb reworked the public reads: Q25 trimming with fastp, MiXCR clone assembly, productive beta chains retained. Each record represents a unique CDR3 protein, reported with the most common genes and DNA among its rows. The V and J calls reflect TCRdb's pipeline rather than the authors' work. Here the sample has some 6,600 distinct CDR3 sequences; 22% occur a single time. 25% to 30% of the sample is taken by the ten largest.

The sample was CD4+ T cells from blood, cultured in vitro, taken after SARS-CoV-2 vaccination. The chain uses TRBV11-3 and TRBJ2-5; the D segment is perhaps TRBD1 or TRBD2, each sharing 7 matched bases. The clonotype comes from a human donor who had recovered from COVID-19. The CDR3 reads CASSPRRGGDYRETQYF. At the DNA level, the sequence is TGTGCCAGCAGCCCCCGCAGGGGGGGAGACTATCGAGAGACCCAGTACTTC.